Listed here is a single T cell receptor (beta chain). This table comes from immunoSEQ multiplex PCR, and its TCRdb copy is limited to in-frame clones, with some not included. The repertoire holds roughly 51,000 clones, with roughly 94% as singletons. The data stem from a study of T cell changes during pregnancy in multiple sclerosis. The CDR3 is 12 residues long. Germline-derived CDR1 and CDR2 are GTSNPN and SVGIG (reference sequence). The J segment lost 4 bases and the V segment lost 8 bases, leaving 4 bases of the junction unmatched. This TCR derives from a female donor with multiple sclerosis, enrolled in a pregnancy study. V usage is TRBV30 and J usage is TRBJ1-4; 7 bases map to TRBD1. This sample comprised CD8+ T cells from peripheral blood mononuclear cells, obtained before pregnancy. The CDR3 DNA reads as TGTGCCGTCGACAGGGATAATGAAAAACTGTTTTTT. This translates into CAVDRDNEKLFF.